This record covers a single T cell receptor beta chain. The antigen is unknown. This entry belongs to a study of T cell repertoires in cytomegalovirus infection. Whole-study results and caveats: Summed public TCR beta family frequency identified CMV carriers bearing the relevant HLA. The ex vivo response was dominated by HLA-C-restricted CMV-specific TCR beta clonotypes.

V lost 2 bases to trimming and J lost 2 bases, with 9 bases between them. The CDR3 totals 15 residues. Germline V gives CDR1 KGHDR, CDR2 SFDVKD. One entry per CDR3 protein results from TCRdb running MiXCR on the reads. The sample comprises about 530,000 distinct CDR3 sequences, 26% of which are singletons, and less than 15% rests with the top ten. The chain links TRBV24-1 to TRBJ2-1, with a weak D call TRBD2 (6 bases). Material for sequencing was PBMCs. The sequence came from a human donor in good health (CMV status not recorded). Some clones in this sample may be carry-over from other donors' samples. The CDR3 spells CATSDYRGTYNEQFF. The CDR3 DNA reads as TGTGCCACCAGTGATTATCGCGGGACCTACAATGAGCAGTTCTTC.